Each of the 7 T cell receptor beta chains below was sequenced from the same sample in a study of cytotoxic CD8 clonotypes in ibrutinib-treated CLL. Only in-frame clones appear in the TCRdb table, and some are missing; sequencing was by immunoSEQ multiplex PCR. The data contain some 160,000 clones, approximately 80% of them singletons. This material consisted of PBMCs, taken after 12 months of ibrutinib treatment. The receptor set was obtained from a human donor with chronic lymphocytic leukemia.

This clone appeared once. The J gene is TRBJ2-3, the V gene TRBV5-8; D is possibly TRBD1 (6 bases). V shed 6 bases and J shed 3 bases, with 17 bases lying between them. The CDR3 totals 15 residues. Germline V gene data show CDR1 as SGHTS and CDR2 as YDEGEE. The CDR3 spells CASNPLGRGTDTQYF. The CDR3 DNA sequence: TGTGCCAGCAACCCCCTGGGCAGGGGAACAGATACGCAGTATTTT.

J is TRBJ2-7 and V is TRBV10-3; TRBD2 matches at 8 bases. The junction had 13 bases not matched to a gene; V was cut back by 3 bases and J by 3 bases. This CDR3 region has 17 residues. Germline values: CDR1 ENHRY, CDR2 SYGVKD. The CDR3 region has the DNA TGTGCCATCAGTGATAGCGTGACGGGGGGGCCCAGCTACGAGCAGTACTTC. It encodes CAISDSVTGGPSYEQYF.

This chain links TRBV9 with TRBJ2-5; D may match TRBD1 or TRBD2 (5 bases each). The CDR3 totals 14 residues. Germline CDR1 and CDR2: SGDLS and YYNGEE. V lost 4 bases and J lost 4, with 14 bases in between. The CDR3 region has the DNA TGTGCCAGCAGCCGTAGTGGGGGTTCAGAGACCCAGTACTTC. Amino acid sequence: CASSRSGGSETQYF.

The V call is TRBV29-1, the J call TRBJ2-3, with TRBD1 identical over 12 bases. Germline V gives CDR1 SQVTM, CDR2 ANQGSEA. The CDR3 contains 14 residues. V dropped 3 bases and J dropped 6; count of bases not matched to a gene: 4. Here the CDR3 reads CSVEPGQGADTQYF. The CDR3 region has the DNA TGCAGCGTTGAGCCGGGACAGGGGGCGGATACGCAGTATTTT.

This chain uses TRBV5-1 with TRBJ1-1, with a tentative D call TRBD1 (6 bases). CDR1 is SGHRS and CDR2 is YFSETQ in the germline V gene. Trimming removed 2 bases at V and 1 base at J, with 15 bases between. The CDR3 is 16 amino acids. The CDR3 DNA sequence: TGCGCCAGCAGCTTTGGGCCGGACAGACAGAACACTGAAGCTTTCTTT. Protein: CASSFGPDRQNTEAFF.

This clone was seen once. The junction shows a germline mismatch at one end, possibly a read error. The chain combines TRBV7-8 with TRBJ2-3; 14 positions agree with TRBD2. In germline, CDR1 is SGHVS, CDR2 FQNEAQ. The CDR3 has 17 amino acids. CDR3 protein: CASSLARTSGRKDTQYF. CDR3 sequence (DNA): TGTGCCAGCAGCCTAGCCCGGACTAGCGGGAGGAAAGATACGCAGTATTTT.

The V call is TRBV5-4, the J call TRBJ2-7; 8 bases map to TRBD1. CDR1 is SGHNT and CDR2 is YYREEE in the germline V gene (reference sequence). The CDR3 sequence is 15 residues long. J lost 3 bases, V lost 4 bases, and 9 bases had no gene match. CDR3 coding DNA: TGTGCCAGCAGCCGGCCCGGGACAGGAGGCTACGAGCAGTACTTC. Translated: CASSRPGTGGYEQYF.